The next 32 T cell receptor beta chains were all read from a single sample in a study of monozygotic twins with inflammatory bowel disease. TCRdb re-called the 5' RACE reads and shows each CDR3 protein once, DNA omitted. The listing records about 300,000 distinct CDR3 sequences. Sequencing was carried out using blood. The source of these receptors is a human donor with ulcerative colitis or Crohn's disease, or a healthy co-twin of an affected twin (not recorded which).

The V gene is TRBV10-3, the J gene TRBJ2-7. The germline V gene encodes CDR1 ENHRY and CDR2 SYGVKD. The CDR3 is 12 residues long. CDR3 loop: CAIGQNSYEQYF.

This CDR3 is CASSNTKSPLHF. J is TRBJ1-6 and V is TRBV12-3 or TRBV12-4. This CDR3 contains 12 residues.

The chain is built from TRBV5-1 and TRBJ2-7; TCRdb's D gene call, TRBD1, goes unchecked for lack of DNA. Germline CDR1 reads SGHRS; CDR2 reads YFSETQ. This CDR3 spans 15 amino acids. The CDR3 protein is CASNEQGGTSYEQYF.

The V and J genes are TRBV7-6 and TRBJ1-1; TCRdb selects TRBD1, and the lack of DNA leaves this call unchecked. The germline gives CDR1 SGHVS, CDR2 FNYEAQ. This CDR3 spans 14 amino acids. The CDR3 here is CASSLGGGRTEAFF.

The chain links TRBV20-1 to TRBJ1-2; TCRdb designates TRBD1, a call that cannot be tested without DNA. CDR1 is DFQATT and CDR2 is SNEGSKA in the germline V gene (reference sequence). CDR3 length: 14 amino acids. The CDR3 protein is CSAPTGVGLYGYTF.

This chain joins TRBV4-3 and TRBJ2-3; TCRdb returns TRBD2, unconfirmable since there is no DNA. From germline, CDR1 is LGHNA and CDR2 YSLEER. The CDR3 length is 17 residues. CDR3 in amino acids: CASSQEKAGRSTDTQYF.

The genes are TRBV6-1 and TRBJ2-7; TCRdb calls TRBD1, which cannot be checked without DNA. CDR1 is MNHNS and CDR2 is SASEGT in the germline V gene. This CDR3 has 14 residues. The CDR3 protein is CASSDEGGTYEQYF.

The J gene is TRBJ2-4, the V gene TRBV29-1; TCRdb picks TRBD1, but there is no DNA to check that call. The germline gives CDR1 SQVTM, CDR2 ANQGSEA. This CDR3 has 16 residues. The CDR3 reads CSVVTPDVLAKNIQYF.

V gene TRBV15 combines with J gene TRBJ1-1; TCRdb indicates TRBD1, and absent DNA this call remains unverified. CDR3 size: 15 residues. The germline V gene encodes CDR1 LNHNV and CDR2 YYDKDF (reference sequence). CDR3 region: CATSRGGNTRPEAFF.

This chain joins TRBV18 and TRBJ2-1; TCRdb's assignment of TRBD2 cannot be checked, as there is no DNA. This CDR3 is 17 amino acids long. Germline CDR1 KGHSH, CDR2 LQKENI. CDR3 protein: CASSPVGLARSMNEQFF.

This chain joins TRBV7-2 and TRBJ1-5; checking the TCRdb D call of TRBD1 is not possible without DNA. The CDR3 spans 16 residues. Germline-derived CDR1 and CDR2 are SGHTA and FQGNSA. The CDR3 spells CASSLRGSMSNQPQHF.

The rearrangement links TRBV5-4 to TRBJ2-7; TCRdb indicates TRBD2, and absent DNA this call remains unverified. Germline CDR1 is SGHNT and CDR2 is YYREEE (reference sequence). The length of the CDR3 is 14 residues. The CDR3 loop is CASSLKGLSYEQYF.

The CDR3 loop reads CASSLLRWASGGANEKLFF. The gene calls are TRBV28 and TRBJ1-4. Germline CDR1 is MDHEN and CDR2 is SYDVKM. The CDR3 contains 19 residues.

The gene calls are TRBV7-3 and TRBJ2-7. CDR3 size: 15 residues. The germline V gene has CDR1 SGHTA and CDR2 FQGTGA. The CDR3 is CASSLIAESSYEQYF.

The V and J genes are TRBV29-1 and TRBJ1-1. CDR3 length equals 13 residues. Germline loops: CDR1 SQVTM, CDR2 ANQGSEA. The CDR3 sequence: CSVVPHLNTEAFF.

The chain recombines TRBV4-2 with TRBJ2-7; there is no DNA to check the TCRdb D call of TRBD1. Germline CDR1 reads LGHNA; CDR2 reads YNFKEQ. The CDR3 is 18 amino acids. The chain's CDR3 is CASSQDYTGTGTSYEQYF.

J is TRBJ2-7 and V is TRBV29-1; TCRdb returns TRBD2, unconfirmable since there is no DNA. The V gene's germline CDR1 is SQVTM and CDR2 ANQGSEA. CDR3 length equals 12 residues. This CDR3 is CSVAPSGVEQYF.

The rearrangement joins TRBV12-3 or TRBV12-4 to TRBJ2-7; the TCRdb D gene call, TRBD2, has no DNA to confirm it. This CDR3 region has 14 residues. This chain's CDR3 is CASSPSGGGYEQYF.

The V and J genes are TRBV20-1 and TRBJ1-6; TCRdb proposes TRBD1, but this gene call is untestable without DNA. The CDR3 runs 14 residues. Germline assignment: CDR1 DFQATT and CDR2 SNEGSKA (reference sequence). The CDR3 loop is CSARSKPGNSPLHF.

V usage is TRBV7-3 and J usage is TRBJ2-5. The length of the CDR3 is 22 residues. Germline V gene data show CDR1 as SGHTA and CDR2 as FQGTGA. This CDR3 is CASSLSKLWQGCGGSAKETQYF.

This chain links TRBV27 with TRBJ2-2; TCRdb proposes TRBD1, but this gene call is untestable without DNA. The CDR3 length is 15 residues. Germline values: CDR1 MNHEY, CDR2 SMNVEV (reference sequence). The CDR3 sequence: CASTTQGGRTGELFF.

V usage is TRBV7-9 and J usage is TRBJ2-7; TCRdb's D gene call, TRBD1, goes unchecked for lack of DNA. This CDR3 has 13 amino acids. Per the germline V gene, CDR1 is SEHNR and CDR2 is FQNEAQ (reference sequence). The CDR3 sequence is CASSGQSSYEQYF.

This chain connects TRBV20-1 to TRBJ1-5. Germline CDR1 reads DFQATT; CDR2 reads SNEGSKA (reference sequence). The CDR3 has 11 residues. CDR3 sequence: CSASINQPQHF.

The gene calls are TRBV5-5 and TRBJ2-6; TCRdb's D call of TRBD1 is untestable without DNA. Germline CDR1 reads SGHKS; CDR2 reads YYEKEE (reference sequence). The CDR3 covers 16 residues. CDR3 protein: CASSSGGQTGANVLTF.

This chain connects TRBV28 to TRBJ2-2. The CDR3 is 15 amino acids. The germline V gene has CDR1 MDHEN and CDR2 SYDVKM. CDR3 sequence reads: CASSLWQANTGELFF.

The rearrangement links TRBV12-3 or TRBV12-4 to TRBJ2-2; the D call from TCRdb, TRBD1, cannot be confirmed without DNA. The length of the CDR3 is 12 residues. The CDR3 sequence: CASSPGTGSLFF.

V and J are TRBV5-1 and TRBJ1-6. The CDR3 spans 13 residues. CDR1 and CDR2 from the germline V gene are SGHRS and YFSETQ. This chain's CDR3 is CASTDVPGSPLHF.

The chain combines TRBV6-2 or TRBV6-3 with TRBJ2-1; checking the TCRdb D call of TRBD2 is not possible without DNA. Germline V gene sequence: CDR1 MNHEY, CDR2 SVGEGT. This CDR3 is built from 15 residues. CDR3 loop: CASRVPGTSPPGQFF.

The chain is built from TRBV11-2 and TRBJ2-3; TCRdb selects TRBD1, and the lack of DNA leaves this call unchecked. CDR1 is SGHAT and CDR2 is FQNNGV in the germline V gene. This CDR3 is 15 amino acids long. CDR3 protein: CASSLAGRNTDTQYF.

The chain joins TRBV29-1 to TRBJ2-7; TCRdb indicates TRBD1, and absent DNA this call remains unverified. The CDR3 consists of 12 residues. Per germline, CDR1 SQVTM and CDR2 ANQGSEA. CDR3: CSVTSQGYEQYF.

This chain connects TRBV7-9 to TRBJ1-2; without DNA, the TCRdb call of TRBD1 cannot be checked. This CDR3 spans 14 amino acids. The V gene's germline CDR1 is SEHNR and CDR2 FQNEAQ (reference sequence). CDR3 loop: CASSLRSGIHGYTF.

J is TRBJ2-5 and V is TRBV6-1; absent DNA, TCRdb's TRBD2 call cannot be checked. The CDR3 is 15 amino acids. Germline V lookup: CDR1 MNHNS, CDR2 SASEGT. The CDR3 region is CASSRAGPIQETQYF.